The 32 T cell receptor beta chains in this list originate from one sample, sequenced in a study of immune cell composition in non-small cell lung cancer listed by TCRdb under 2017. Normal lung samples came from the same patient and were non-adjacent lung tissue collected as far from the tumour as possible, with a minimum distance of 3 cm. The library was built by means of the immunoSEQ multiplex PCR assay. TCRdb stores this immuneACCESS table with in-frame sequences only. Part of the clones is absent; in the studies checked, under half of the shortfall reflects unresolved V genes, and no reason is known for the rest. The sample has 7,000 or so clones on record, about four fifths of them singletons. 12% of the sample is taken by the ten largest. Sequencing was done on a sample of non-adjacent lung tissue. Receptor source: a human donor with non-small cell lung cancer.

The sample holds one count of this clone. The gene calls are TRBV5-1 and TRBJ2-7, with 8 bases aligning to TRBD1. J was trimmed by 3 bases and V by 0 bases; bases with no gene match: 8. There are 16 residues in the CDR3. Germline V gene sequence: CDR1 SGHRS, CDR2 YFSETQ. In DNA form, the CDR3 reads TGCGCCAGCAGCTTGGGGCTGACAGGGGTAGGCTACGAGCAGTACTTC. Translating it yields CASSLGLTGVGYEQYF.

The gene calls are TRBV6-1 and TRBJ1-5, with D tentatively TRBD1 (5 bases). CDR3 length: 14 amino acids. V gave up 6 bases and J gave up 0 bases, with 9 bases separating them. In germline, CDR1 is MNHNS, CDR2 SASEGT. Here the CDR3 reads CASRDIFSNQPQHF. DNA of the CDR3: TGTGCCAGCAGGGACATCTTTAGCAATCAGCCCCAGCATTTT.

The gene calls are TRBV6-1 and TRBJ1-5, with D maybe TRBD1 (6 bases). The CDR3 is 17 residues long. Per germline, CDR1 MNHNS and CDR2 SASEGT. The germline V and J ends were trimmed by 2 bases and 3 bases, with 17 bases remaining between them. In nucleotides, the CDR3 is TGTGCCAGCAGTGAATTAGAGGGGGACTCTGTCAATCAGCCCCAGCATTTT. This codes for CASSELEGDSVNQPQHF.

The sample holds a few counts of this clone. Here the CDR3 DNA reads TGTGCCAGTAGTATGGGATCAGGAAGCTATGGCTACACCTTC. This sequence encodes CASSMGSGSYGYTF. The chain links TRBV19 to TRBJ1-2; D gene uncertain. V was cut by 3 bases and J by 4 bases, with 12 bases left in between. This CDR3 contains 14 residues. Germline V gene sequence: CDR1 LNHDA, CDR2 SQIVND (reference sequence).

The DNA for the CDR3 is TGCGCCAGCAGCCGCCTCACAGGGGACGCTGAAAAACTGTTTTTT. As protein: CASSRLTGDAEKLFF. The chain combines TRBV4-3 with TRBJ1-4; 7 nucleotides align to TRBD1. Germline-derived CDR1 and CDR2 are LGHNA and YSLEER. The junction had 9 bases not matched to a gene; V was cut back by 4 bases and J by 7 bases. This CDR3 spans 15 amino acids.

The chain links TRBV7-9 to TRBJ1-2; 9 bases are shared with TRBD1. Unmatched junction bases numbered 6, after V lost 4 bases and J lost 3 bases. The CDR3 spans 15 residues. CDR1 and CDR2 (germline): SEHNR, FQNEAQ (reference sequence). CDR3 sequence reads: CASSSRDRVHYGYTF. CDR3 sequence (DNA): TGTGCCAGCAGCTCCCGGGACAGGGTTCACTATGGCTACACCTTC. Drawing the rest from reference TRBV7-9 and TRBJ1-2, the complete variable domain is DTGVSQNPRHKITKRGQNVTFRCDPISEHNRLYWYRQTLGQGPEFLTYFQNEAQLEKSRLLSDRFSAERPKGSFSTLEIQRTEQGDSAMYLCASSSRDRVHYGYTFGSGTRLTVV.

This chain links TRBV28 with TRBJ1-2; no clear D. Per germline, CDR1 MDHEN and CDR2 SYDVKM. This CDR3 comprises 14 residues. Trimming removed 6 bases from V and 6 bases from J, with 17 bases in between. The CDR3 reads CASSPALERDGYTF. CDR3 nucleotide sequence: TGTGCCAGCAGCCCCGCATTGGAAAGGGATGGCTACACCTTC.

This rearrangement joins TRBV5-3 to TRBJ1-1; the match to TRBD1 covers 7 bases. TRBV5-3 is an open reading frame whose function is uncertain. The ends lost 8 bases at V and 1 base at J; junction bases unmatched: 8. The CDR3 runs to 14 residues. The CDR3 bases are TGTGCCAGCAAACTAGGGACAGCGAACACTGAAGCTTTCTTT. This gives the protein CASKLGTANTEAFF.

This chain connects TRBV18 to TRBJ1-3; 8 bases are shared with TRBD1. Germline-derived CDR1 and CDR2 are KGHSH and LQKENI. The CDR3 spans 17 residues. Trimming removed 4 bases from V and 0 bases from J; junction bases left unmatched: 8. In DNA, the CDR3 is TGTGCCAGCTCACTTTTCAGGACAGGGACCTCTGGAAACACCATATATTTT. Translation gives CASSLFRTGTSGNTIYF.

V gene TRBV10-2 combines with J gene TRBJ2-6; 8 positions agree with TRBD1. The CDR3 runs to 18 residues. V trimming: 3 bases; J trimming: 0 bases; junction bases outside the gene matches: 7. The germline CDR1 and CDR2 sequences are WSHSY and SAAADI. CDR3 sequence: CASSDLTGASSGANVLTF. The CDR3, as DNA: TGCGCCAGCAGTGACCTGACAGGGGCTAGCTCTGGGGCCAACGTCCTGACTTTC.

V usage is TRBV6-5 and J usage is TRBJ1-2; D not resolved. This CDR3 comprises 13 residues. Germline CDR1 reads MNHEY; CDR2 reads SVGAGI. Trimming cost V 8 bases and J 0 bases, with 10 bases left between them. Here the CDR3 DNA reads TGTGCCAGCGGGCTTTCTCCTAACTATGGCTACACCTTC. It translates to CASGLSPNYGYTF.

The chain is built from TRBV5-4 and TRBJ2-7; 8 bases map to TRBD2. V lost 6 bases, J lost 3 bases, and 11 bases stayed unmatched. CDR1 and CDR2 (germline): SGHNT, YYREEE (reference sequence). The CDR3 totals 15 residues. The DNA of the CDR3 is TGTGCCAGCAACCGGGGGGGCTCGGAAAGCTACGAGCAGTACTTC. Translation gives CASNRGGSESYEQYF.

The CDR3 nucleotides read TGTGCCAGCAGCTCAACCAGGAGCGGGACTCAGCCCCAGCATTTT. Translation: CASSSTRSGTQPQHF. V and J are TRBV7-2 and TRBJ1-5; D is possibly TRBD1 (5 bases). The CDR3 has 15 residues. Trimming removed 4 bases at V and 6 bases at J, with 16 bases between. CDR1 and CDR2 (germline): SGHTA, FQGNSA.

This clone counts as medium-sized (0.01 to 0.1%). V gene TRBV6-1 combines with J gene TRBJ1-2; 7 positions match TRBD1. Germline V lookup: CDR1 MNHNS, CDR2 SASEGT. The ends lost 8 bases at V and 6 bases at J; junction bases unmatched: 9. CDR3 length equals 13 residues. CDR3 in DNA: TGTGCCAGCCTACAGGGGAGTCAGGATGGCTACACCTTC. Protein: CASLQGSQDGYTF.

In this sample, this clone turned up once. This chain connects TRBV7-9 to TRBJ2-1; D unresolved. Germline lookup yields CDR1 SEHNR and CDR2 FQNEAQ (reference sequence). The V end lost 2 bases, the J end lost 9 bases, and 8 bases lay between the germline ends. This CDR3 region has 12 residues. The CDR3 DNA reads TGTGCCAGCAGCTTATCGAGTGTTGAGCAGTTCTTC. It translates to CASSLSSVEQFF.

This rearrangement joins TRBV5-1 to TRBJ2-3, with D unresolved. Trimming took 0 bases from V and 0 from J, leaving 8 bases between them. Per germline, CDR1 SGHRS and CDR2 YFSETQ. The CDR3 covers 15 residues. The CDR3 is CASSLGQTSTDTQYF. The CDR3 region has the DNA TGCGCCAGCAGCTTGGGTCAAACTAGCACAGATACGCAGTATTTT.

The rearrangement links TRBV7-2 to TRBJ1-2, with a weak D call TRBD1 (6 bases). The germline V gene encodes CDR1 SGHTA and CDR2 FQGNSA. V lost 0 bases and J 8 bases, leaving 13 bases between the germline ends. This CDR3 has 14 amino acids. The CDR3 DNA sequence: TGTGCCAGCAGCTTAGCTCCGGGGGCGCAGGGCTACACCTTC. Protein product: CASSLAPGAQGYTF.

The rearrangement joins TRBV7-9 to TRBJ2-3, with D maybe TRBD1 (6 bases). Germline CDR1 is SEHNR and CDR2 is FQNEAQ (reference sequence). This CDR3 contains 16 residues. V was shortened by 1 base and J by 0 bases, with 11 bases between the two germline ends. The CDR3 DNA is TGTGCCAGCAGCTTAGAATGGGGGCGCAGCACAGATACGCAGTATTTT. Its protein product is CASSLEWGRSTDTQYF. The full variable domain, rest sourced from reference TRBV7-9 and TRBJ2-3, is DTGVSQNPRHKITKRGQNVTFRCDPISEHNRLYWYRQTLGQGPEFLTYFQNEAQLEKSRLLSDRFSAERPKGSFSTLEIQRTEQGDSAMYLCASSLEWGRSTDTQYFGPGTRLTVL.

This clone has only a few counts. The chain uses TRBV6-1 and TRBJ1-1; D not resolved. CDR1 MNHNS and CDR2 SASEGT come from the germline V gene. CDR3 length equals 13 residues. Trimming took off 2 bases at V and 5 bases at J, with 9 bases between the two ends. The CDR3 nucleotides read TGTGCCAGCAGTGAAAGTGTTGGGACTGAAGCTTTCTTT. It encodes CASSESVGTEAFF.

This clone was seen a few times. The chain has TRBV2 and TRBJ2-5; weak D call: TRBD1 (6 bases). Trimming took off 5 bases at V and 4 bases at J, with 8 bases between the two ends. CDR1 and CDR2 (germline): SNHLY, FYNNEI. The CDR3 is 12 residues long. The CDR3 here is CASSTGSETQYF. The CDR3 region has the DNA TGTGCCAGCAGTACAGGGTCAGAGACCCAGTACTTC.

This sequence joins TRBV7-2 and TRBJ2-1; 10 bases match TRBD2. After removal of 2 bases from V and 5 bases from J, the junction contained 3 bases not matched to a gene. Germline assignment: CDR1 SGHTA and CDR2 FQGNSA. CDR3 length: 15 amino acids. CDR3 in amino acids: CASSLTSGANNEQFF. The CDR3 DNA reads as TGTGCCAGCAGCTTAACTAGCGGGGCCAACAATGAGCAGTTCTTC.

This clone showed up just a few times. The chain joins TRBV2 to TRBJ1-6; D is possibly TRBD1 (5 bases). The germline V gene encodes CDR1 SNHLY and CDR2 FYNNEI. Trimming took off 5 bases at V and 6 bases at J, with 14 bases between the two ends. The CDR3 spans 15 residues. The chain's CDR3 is CASSYRDLFNSPLHF. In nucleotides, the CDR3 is TGTGCCAGCAGTTACCGGGACTTATTTAATTCACCCCTCCACTTT.

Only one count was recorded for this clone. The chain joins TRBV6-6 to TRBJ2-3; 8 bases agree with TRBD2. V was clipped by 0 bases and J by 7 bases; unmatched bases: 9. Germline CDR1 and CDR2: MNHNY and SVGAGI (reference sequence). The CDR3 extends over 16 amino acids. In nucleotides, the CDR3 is TGTGCCAGCAGTTACTCGAGTAGCGGGGAGGTAAATACGCAGTATTTT. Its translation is CASSYSSSGEVNTQYF.

CDR3 in DNA: TGTGCCAGCAGCCCCCGGCGGGGGACTGGAAACACCATATATTTT. Translating gives CASSPRRGTGNTIYF. The chain couples TRBV11-2 to TRBJ1-3; tentative D call: TRBD1 (5 bases). Germline CDR1 and CDR2: SGHAT and FQNNGV. V shed 5 bases and J shed 2 bases, with 13 bases lying between them. The CDR3 is 15 amino acids.

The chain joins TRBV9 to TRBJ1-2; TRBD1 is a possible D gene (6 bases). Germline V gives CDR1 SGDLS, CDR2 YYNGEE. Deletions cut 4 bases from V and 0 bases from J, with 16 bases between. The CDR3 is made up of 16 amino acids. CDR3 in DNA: TGTGCCAGCAGCTCCCCCCGGGACAACACTAACTATGGCTACACCTTC. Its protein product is CASSSPRDNTNYGYTF.

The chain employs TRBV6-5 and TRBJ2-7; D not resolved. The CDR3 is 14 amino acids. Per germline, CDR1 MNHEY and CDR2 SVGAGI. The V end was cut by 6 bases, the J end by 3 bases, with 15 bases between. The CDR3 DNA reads TGTGCCAGCAGAGAAGGTGGATCCCTCTACGAGCAGTACTTC. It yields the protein CASREGGSLYEQYF.

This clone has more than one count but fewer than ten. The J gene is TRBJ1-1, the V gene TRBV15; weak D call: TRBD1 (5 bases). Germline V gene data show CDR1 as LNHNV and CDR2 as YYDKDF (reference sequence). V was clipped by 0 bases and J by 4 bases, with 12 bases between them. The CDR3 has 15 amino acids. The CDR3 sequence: CATSRDQEGATEAFF. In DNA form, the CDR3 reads TGTGCCACCAGCAGAGATCAGGAAGGGGCCACTGAAGCTTTCTTT.

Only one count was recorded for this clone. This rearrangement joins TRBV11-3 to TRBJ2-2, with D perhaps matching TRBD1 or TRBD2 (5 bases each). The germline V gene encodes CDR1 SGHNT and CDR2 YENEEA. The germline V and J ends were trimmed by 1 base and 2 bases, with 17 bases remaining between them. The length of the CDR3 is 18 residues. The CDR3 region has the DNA TGTGCCAGCAGCTTAGGGGTCTTAGGGACGCCCAACACCGGGGAGCTGTTTTTT. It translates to CASSLGVLGTPNTGELFF.

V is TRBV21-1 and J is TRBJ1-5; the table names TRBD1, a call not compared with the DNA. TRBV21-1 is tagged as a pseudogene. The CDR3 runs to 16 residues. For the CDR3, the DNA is TGTGCCAGCAGCAACGGGGACAGCGATAGCAATCAGCCCCAGCATTTT. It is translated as CASSNGDSDSNQPQHF.

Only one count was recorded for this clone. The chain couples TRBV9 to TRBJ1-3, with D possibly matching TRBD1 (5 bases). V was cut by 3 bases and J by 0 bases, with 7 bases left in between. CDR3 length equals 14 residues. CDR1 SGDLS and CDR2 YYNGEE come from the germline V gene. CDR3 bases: TGTGCCAGCAGCGAAGACAGCTCTGGAAACACCATATATTTT. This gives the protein CASSEDSSGNTIYF.

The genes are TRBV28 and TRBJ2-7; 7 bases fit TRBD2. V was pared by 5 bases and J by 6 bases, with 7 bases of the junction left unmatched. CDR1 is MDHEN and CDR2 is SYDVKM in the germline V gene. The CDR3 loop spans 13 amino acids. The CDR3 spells CASSQPRGVEQYF. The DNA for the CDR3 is TGTGCCAGCAGTCAACCACGGGGGGTCGAGCAGTACTTC. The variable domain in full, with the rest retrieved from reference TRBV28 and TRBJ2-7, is DVKVTQSSRYLVKRTGEKVFLECVQDMDHENMFWYRQDPGLGLRLIYFSYDVKMKEKGDIPEGYSVSREKKERFSLILESASTNQTSMYLCASSQPRGVEQYFGPGTRLTVT.

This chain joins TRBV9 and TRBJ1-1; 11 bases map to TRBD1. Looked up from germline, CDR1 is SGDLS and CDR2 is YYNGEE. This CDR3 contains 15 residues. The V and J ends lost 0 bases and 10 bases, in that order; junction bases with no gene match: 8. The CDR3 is CASSVGTGGSNRAFF. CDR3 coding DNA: TGTGCCAGCAGCGTAGGGACAGGGGGCAGTAATAGAGCTTTCTTT.